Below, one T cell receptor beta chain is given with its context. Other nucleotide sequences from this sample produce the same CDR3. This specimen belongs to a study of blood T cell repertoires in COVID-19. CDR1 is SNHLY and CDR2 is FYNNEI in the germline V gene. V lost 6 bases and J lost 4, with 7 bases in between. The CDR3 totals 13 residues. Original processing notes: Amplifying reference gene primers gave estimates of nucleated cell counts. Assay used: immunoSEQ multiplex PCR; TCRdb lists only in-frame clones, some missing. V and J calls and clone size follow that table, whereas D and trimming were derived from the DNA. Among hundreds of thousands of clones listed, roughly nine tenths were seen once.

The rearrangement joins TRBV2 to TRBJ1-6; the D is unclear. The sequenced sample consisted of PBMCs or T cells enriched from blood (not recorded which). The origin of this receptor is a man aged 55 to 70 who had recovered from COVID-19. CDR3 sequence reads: CASSGDYNSPLHF. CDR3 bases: TGTGCCAGCAGCGGGGATTATAATTCACCCCTCCACTTT. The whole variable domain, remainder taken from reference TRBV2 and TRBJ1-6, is EPEVTQTPSHQVTQMGQEVILRCVPISNHLYFYWYRQILGQKVEFLVSFYNNEISEKSEIFDDQFSVERPDGSNFTLKIRSTKLEDSAMYFCASSGDYNSPLHFGNGTRLTVT.